These T cell receptor beta chains were read from a single sample in a study of blood T cell repertoires in COVID-19. Produced via immunoSEQ multiplex PCR; TCRdb's table is partial and in-frame only. Here the sample spans around 330,000 clones, approximately 91% being singletons. Sequenced material: PBMCs or T cells enriched from blood (not recorded which). All receptors derive from a woman in her thirties or forties who had recovered from COVID-19. Each CDR3 is given with its conserved first and last residue. D genes are given only for firm matches. Some rows mark clone size as missing; the rest say once, few, many or name a class of expanded clone.

d_gene	v_gene	j_gene	abundance	CDR3nt	CDR3aa
-	TRBV6-2/TRBV6-3	TRBJ1-5	few	TGTGCCAGCAGTCCCAGGGAGGGGTATAGCAATCAGCCCCAGCATTTT	CASSPREGYSNQPQHF
-	TRBV5-8	TRBJ1-3	-	TGTGCCAGCAGCCGGGACTTCGACTCTGGAAACACCATATATTTT	CASSRDFDSGNTIYF
TRBD2	TRBV5-4	TRBJ2-2	-	TGTGCCAGCAGCCTGGCCGGACTAGCGAACACCGGGGAGCTGTTTTTT	CASSLAGLANTGELFF
-	TRBV19	TRBJ2-1	-	TGTGCCAGTGGTGCGGGAAATGAGCAGTTCTTC	CASGAGNEQFF
-	TRBV15	TRBJ1-5	-	TGTGCCACCCCGGGTCGTAGCAATCAGCCCCAGCATTTT	CATPGRSNQPQHF
-	TRBV21-1	TRBJ1-3	-	TGTGCCAGCAGCAAGGAGCCGGGTAGGTCTGGAAACACCATATATTTT	CASSKEPGRSGNTIYF
-	TRBV2	TRBJ2-7	-	TGTGCCAGCAGGCAGGGGCCCGAGCAGTACTTC	CASRQGPEQYF
-	TRBV19	TRBJ2-2	-	TGTGCCAGTAGGTTACATTACCCGAACACCGGGGAGCTGTTTTTT	CASRLHYPNTGELFF
-	TRBV24-1	TRBJ2-1	-	TGTGCCACCAGTGAGAGTCACAAGGGGTATGAGCAGTTCTTC	CATSESHKGYEQFF
TRBD2	TRBV7-9	TRBJ2-7	few	TGTGCCAGCAGCTCCGGTAGTCTAGCGGGAGCTTACGAGCAGTACTTC	CASSSGSLAGAYEQYF
-	TRBV11-3	TRBJ2-5	once	TGTGCCAGCACGAACCCTAATAGCGGCCAAGAGACCCAGTACTTC	CASTNPNSGQETQYF
TRBD1	TRBV4-3	TRBJ1-5	-	TGCGCCAGCAGCCAAGAGAGGACAGGGGATCAGCCCCAGCATTTT	CASSQERTGDQPQHF
TRBD1	TRBV7-9	TRBJ2-4	once	TGTGCCAGCAGCACCCCGGGCGGACAGGGCACAAACATTCAGTACTTC	CASSTPGGQGTNIQYF
TRBD2	TRBV19	TRBJ2-3	-	TGTGCCAGTAGTACCCGGGGCGGGAGGGTAGATACGCAGTATTTT	CASSTRGGRVDTQYF
TRBD2	TRBV6-1	TRBJ2-1	-	TGTGCCAGCAGTGAACGGGTCGGGAGGGCCAACGGTGAGCAGTTCTTC	CASSERVGRANGEQFF
-	TRBV28	TRBJ1-4	-	TGTGCCAGCAGTCCAGCAGGGTACCTTAAAGAACTGTTTTTT	CASSPAGYLKELFF
-	TRBV5-8	TRBJ2-4	-	TGTGCCAGCAGCTCCCCGAGGTTAGCCAAAAACATTCAGTACTTC	CASSSPRLAKNIQYF
-	TRBV29-1	TRBJ2-2	-	TGCAGCGTTGACGGGAGTAACACCGGGGAGCTGTTTTTT	CSVDGSNTGELFF
TRBD1	TRBV10-1	TRBJ2-5	-	TGCGCCAGCAACCGACAGGGGAGCCCTCTCGAGACCCAGTACTTC	CASNRQGSPLETQYF
TRBD1	TRBV2	TRBJ1-6	-	TGTGCCAGCAGTTGGGACCGGGACAGGGAGGCGTTT	CASSWDRDREAF
-	TRBV11-3	TRBJ2-7	-	TGTGCCAGCAGCTTGTTCAGCGGCGCCTACGAGCAGTACTTC	CASSLFSGAYEQYF
TRBD1	TRBV3-1/TRBV3-2	TRBJ2-7	many	TGTGCCACCGGACAGGGCTACGAGCAGTACTTC	CATGQGYEQYF
-	TRBV11-3	TRBJ1-1	-	TGTGCCAGCAGCTTACGAGACACTGAAGCTTTCTTT	CASSLRDTEAFF
-	TRBV11-2	TRBJ2-7	-	TGTGCCAGCAGGACCTCGAGAGACCGGGCCTACGAGCAGTACTTC	CASRTSRDRAYEQYF
-	TRBV5-1	TRBJ2-7	-	TGCGCCAGCAGCTTTCAGGGGTCAGGCTACGAGCAGTACTTC	CASSFQGSGYEQYF
TRBD1	TRBV5-4	TRBJ1-6	once	TGTGCCAGCAGCTCTTCAGGGGGAAAGTCACCCCTCCACTTT	CASSSSGGKSPLHF
TRBD2	TRBV7-2	TRBJ2-1	-	TGTGCCAGCAGCATTAGCGGGGGGGCCAATGAGCAGTTCTTC	CASSISGGANEQFF
-	TRBV28	TRBJ1-5	-	TGTGCCAGCAGTTTGATTCTAAATAGCAATCAGCCCCAGCATTTT	CASSLILNSNQPQHF
TRBD2	TRBV30	TRBJ2-5	few	TGTGCCTGGAGTGTTGGCCTAGCGGGAGAAGAGACCCAGTACTTC	CAWSVGLAGEETQYF
-	TRBV7-2	TRBJ2-1	-	TGTGCCAGCAGCCCGACTAGAGGCCCTGAGCAGTTCTTC	CASSPTRGPEQFF
-	TRBV4-2	TRBJ2-2	once	TGTGCCAGCAGCCCAAACTGGGCAGCTAATACCGGGGAGCTGTTTTTT	CASSPNWAANTGELFF
-	TRBV7-9	TRBJ2-3	-	TGTGCCAGCAGCTTAGTCCTTGGGGGGACTCTCCCCACAGATACGCAGTATTTT	CASSLVLGGTLPTDTQYF
-	TRBV4-3	TRBJ2-7	-	TGCGCCAGCAGCCAAGAAGCACAGGGTCATTACGAGCAGTACTTC	CASSQEAQGHYEQYF
TRBD2	TRBV6-5	TRBJ2-5	-	TGTGCCAGCAGCCGGTCCGGGGGGGGAGAGACCCAGTACTTC	CASSRSGGGETQYF
-	TRBV30	TRBJ1-5	-	TGTGCCTGGAGTGGATCGGCAGGGCACAATCAGCCCCAGCATTTT	CAWSGSAGHNQPQHF
-	TRBV30	TRBJ1-3	-	TGTGCCTGGAGTCCCTCCCGGACAGCTTCTGGAAACACCATATATTTT	CAWSPSRTASGNTIYF
-	TRBV30	TRBJ2-2	-	TGTGCCTGGAGTCCAGGGGCGAACACCGGGGAGCTGTTTTTT	CAWSPGANTGELFF
-	TRBV4-2	TRBJ2-7	-	TGTGCCAGCAGCTTGGGACAAGCGCTCTACGAGCAGTACTTC	CASSLGQALYEQYF
-	TRBV11-3	TRBJ1-3	-	TGTGCCAGCAGCTACCCAGGGGATGGAAACACCATATATTTT	CASSYPGDGNTIYF
-	TRBV3-1/TRBV3-2	TRBJ1-1	-	TGTGCCAGCAGCCAAGAAGACAGGAAGGCTGAAGCTTTCTTT	CASSQEDRKAEAFF
-	TRBV11-3	TRBJ2-1	-	TGTGCCAGCAGTGTCGAGGGCAATGAGCAGTTCTTC	CASSVEGNEQFF
-	TRBV12-3/TRBV12-4	TRBJ2-1	once	TGTGCCAGCAGCAATCGGGTGGATGAGCAGTTCTTC	CASSNRVDEQFF